This T cell receptor beta chain comes out of a study of identical twins. The V end was cut by 3 bases, the J end by 0 bases, with 9 bases between. This CDR3 spans 14 amino acids. Germline values: CDR1 SGHVS, CDR2 FNYEAQ. With regard to this clonotype: The antigen is undetermined.

A universal primer site came from template switching; cDNA carried unique molecular identifiers. TCRdb used MiXCR to reprocess the 5' RACE reads, holding one entry per CDR3 protein. The sample has 350,000 or so distinct CDR3 sequences; about 12% are singletons. Broader study findings: Partly confounded zero-insertion analyses could result from invariant MAIT and iNKT cells.

This sample also belongs to another study, concerning yellow fever vaccine responses in identical twins.

This sequence was found in a woman younger than 30 in good health. The source material was CD8+ T cells sorted from blood. The gene calls are TRBV7-6 and TRBJ2-7; the D is unclear. CDR3 coding DNA: TGTGCCAGCAGCTTGTCGGACGGCTCCTACGAGCAGTACTTC. It specifies CASSLSDGSYEQYF.